This TCR beta chain was captured by sequencing in a study of blood T cells in healthy people across ages. At the level of the study: For every two T cells, template switching captured about one barcoded beta molecule.

Study conclusions and caveats: Underestimates were what the diversity estimates from one million T cells were considered to be. Versus aged donors, long-lived donors had higher diversity and more naive CD4+ cells.

The V end lost 4 bases, the J end lost 1 base, and 11 bases lay between the germline ends. The CDR3 has 15 amino acids. CDR1 LGHNA and CDR2 YSLEER come from the germline V gene. PCR was performed a second time for about 7 to 12 cycles using a sample-barcoded 5' primer and a J-beta primer mix. TCRdb called the 5' RACE reads again in MiXCR, with one record for every CDR3 protein. Among 1.4 million or so distinct CDR3 sequences listed, 35% to 45% were seen once. This clonotype appeared a few times. The antigen is unknown. Sequencing was performed on blood. The receptor's source is a woman aged 18-35 years in good health. This rearrangement joins TRBV4-3 to TRBJ2-4; D is undetermined. The CDR3 DNA follows: TGCGCCAGCAGCCGACCCCCGGAGGCCAAAAACATTCAGTACTTC. This codes for CASSRPPEAKNIQYF.